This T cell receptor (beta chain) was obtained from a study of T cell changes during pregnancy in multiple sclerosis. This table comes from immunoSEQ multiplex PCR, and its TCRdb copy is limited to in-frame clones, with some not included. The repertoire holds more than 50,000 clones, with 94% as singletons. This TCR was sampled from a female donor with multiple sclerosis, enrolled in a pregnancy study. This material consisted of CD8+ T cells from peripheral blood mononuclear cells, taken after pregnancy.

Written as DNA, the CDR3 is TGTGCCAGCAGCTTAGCGGTCAGGGCTTTAGATGGCTACACCTTC. Translated: CASSLAVRALDGYTF. This chain links TRBV7-9 with TRBJ1-2, with D perhaps TRBD1 (5 bases). The ends were cut back, 0 bases at V and 6 bases at J, with 14 bases in the middle. Looked up from germline, CDR1 is SEHNR and CDR2 is FQNEAQ (reference sequence). The CDR3 runs 15 residues.